This TCR beta chain came from a study of graft-versus-host responses after intestinal transplantation. Turning to the study itself: Each transplant was multivisceral, liver-intestinal, or isolated intestinal. Among the recipients, all got anti-thymocyte globulin induction and then tacrolimus and steroids for 3 to 4 years.

Method: immunoSEQ multiplex PCR; TCRdb's copy keeps in-frame clones and lacks some. The repertoire holds about 99,000 clones, with 93% as singletons. As for this clone: As yet, its antigen is unknown.

This CDR3 has 14 amino acids. V lost 2 bases, J lost 8 bases, and 6 bases stayed unmatched. The V gene's germline CDR1 is SGHVS and CDR2 FQNEAQ. The rearrangement joins TRBV7-8 to TRBJ1-2; 9 nucleotides match TRBD1. The clonotype originates from a human donor who received an intestinal transplant. Sample: unstimulated CD8+ T cells sorted from spleen or lymph node cells, taken before intestinal transplant. CDR3 residues: CASSLWRTGEGYTF. The CDR3 nucleotides read TGTGCCAGCAGCTTATGGAGGACAGGGGAGGGCTACACCTTC.